The T cell receptor beta chain under discussion was sequenced for a study of CD8+ T cells in alopecia areata. This clone showed up just a few times. No antigen is known for it. V lost 3 bases and J 5 bases, leaving 4 bases between the germline ends. This CDR3 is 11 amino acids long. Per the germline V gene, CDR1 is MDHEN and CDR2 is SYDVKM. Alopecia areata patients gave lesional scalp punch biopsies and peripheral blood samples. Investigators isolated RNA and reverse transcribed it into cDNA to act as the sequencing template. Using immunoSEQ multiplex PCR, the repertoire was profiled, and TCRdb retains in-frame clones only, with some absent. This sample has 9,500 to 15,000 clones; 56% occur once, and the top ten carry approximately 13%. Notes on the study in general: When scalp samples are sequenced, resident alphabeta T cells of normal skin are also captured.

The specimen sequenced was skin. This clonotype originated in a human donor with alopecia areata. The chain combines TRBV28 with TRBJ2-5; D gene ambiguous. CDR3: CASSLLETQYF. The CDR3 DNA follows: TGTGCCAGCAGTTTGCTCGAGACCCAGTACTTC.